Presented here are 5 T cell receptor beta chains from one specimen sequenced in a study of cytomegalovirus exposure and HLA in healthy donors. PCR employed 60 Vbeta and 13 Jbeta primers. Assay used: immunoSEQ multiplex PCR; TCRdb lists only in-frame clones, some missing. The table includes about 170,000 clones, around 84% detected once. Sequencing was carried out using PBMCs. The receptor source for this set is a man aged 18-30 years in good health and CMV-seropositive.

V usage is TRBV5-6 and J usage is TRBJ2-3; D may be TRBD2 (7 bases). The CDR3 totals 16 residues. The V end lost 4 bases, the J end lost 1 base, and 16 bases lay between the germline ends. Per the germline V gene, CDR1 is SGHDT and CDR2 is YYEEEE. DNA for the CDR3: TGTGCCAGCAGCCCTGGGTGGGGGGGCGGCACAGATACGCAGTATTTT. It yields the protein CASSPGWGGGTDTQYF.

This chain joins TRBV5-8 and TRBJ1-5; 8 positions match TRBD1. The CDR3 is 15 amino acids. CDR1 SGHTS and CDR2 YDEGEE come from the germline V gene. The trim removed 0 bases at V and 1 base at J, leaving 0 bases unmatched. This CDR3 is CASSLGTGSNQPQHF. The CDR3, as DNA: TGTGCCAGCAGCTTGGGGACAGGGAGCAATCAGCCCCAGCATTTT.

This clone showed up just a few times. The chain employs TRBV6-6 and TRBJ1-3; D unclear. Per germline, CDR1 MNHNY and CDR2 SVGAGI (reference sequence). This CDR3 is 16 amino acids long. V was pared by 7 bases and J by 1 base, with 17 bases between. The chain's CDR3 is CASTKIPGLSGNTIYF. The CDR3 DNA is TGTGCCAGCACCAAAATTCCGGGTCTTTCTGGAAACACCATATATTTT.

V and J are TRBV4-1 and TRBJ1-1; no reliable D call. The CDR3 consists of 18 residues. V was cut by 1 base and J by 1 base, with 19 bases left in between. From germline, CDR1 is MGHRA and CDR2 YSYEKL. For the CDR3, the DNA is TGCGCCAGCAGCCAAGGGTTCCGGGCCCCTAGCAAGAACACTGAAGCTTTCTTT. This encodes CASSQGFRAPSKNTEAFF.

The chain couples TRBV4-3 to TRBJ1-1, with 8 positions matching TRBD1. CDR3 length equals 16 residues. Germline CDR1 and CDR2: LGHNA and YSLEER. The J segment lost 2 bases and the V segment lost 1 base, leaving 6 bases of the junction unmatched. The CDR3 protein is CASSQGRTGLNTEAFF. The CDR3 DNA follows: TGCGCCAGCAGCCAAGGCCGGACAGGGCTTAACACTGAAGCTTTCTTT.